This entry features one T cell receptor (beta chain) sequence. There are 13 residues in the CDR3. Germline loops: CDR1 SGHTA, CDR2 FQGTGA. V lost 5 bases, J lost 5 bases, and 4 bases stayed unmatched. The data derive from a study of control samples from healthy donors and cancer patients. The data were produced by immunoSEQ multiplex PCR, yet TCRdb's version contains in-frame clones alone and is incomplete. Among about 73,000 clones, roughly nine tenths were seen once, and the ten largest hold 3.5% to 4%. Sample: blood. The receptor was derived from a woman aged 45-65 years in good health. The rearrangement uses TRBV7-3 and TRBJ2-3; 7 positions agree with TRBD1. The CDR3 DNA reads TGTGCCAGCAGCCCCACAGGGGTAGATACGCAGTATTTT. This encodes CASSPTGVDTQYF.